One T cell receptor (beta chain) is described in this entry. Antigen specificity is unknown. The germline gives CDR1 SEHNR, CDR2 FQNEAQ (reference sequence). V was pared by 9 bases and J by 2 bases, with 12 bases between. The CDR3 has 13 residues. A multiplex PCR was run with 60 Vbeta primers and 13 Jbeta primers. TCRdb keeps only in-frame clones here, not all; method: immunoSEQ multiplex PCR. Here the sample spans 150,000 to 200,000 clones, around nine tenths being singletons. This entry comes from a study of cytomegalovirus exposure and HLA in healthy donors. Study-wide points: TCR beta chains numbering some 160 were designated cytomegalovirus-associated. In vitro checks showed that three CMV-associated chains really do target CMV antigens.

V usage is TRBV7-9 and J usage is TRBJ2-3; maybe TRBD2 (5 bases). The receptor was isolated from a woman aged 18-35 years in good health and CMV-seronegative. The sequenced material came from PBMCs. The CDR3: CARAGKYTDTQYF. The CDR3 region has the DNA TGTGCCAGGGCCGGGAAGTACACAGATACGCAGTATTTT.